This T cell receptor (beta chain) derives from a study of molecular identifiers for immune sequencing clone quantification. As concerns this clonotype: The antigen remains undetermined. At one end, the junction sequence differs from germline, possibly due to a read error.

TCRdb re-called the PCR reads with MiXCR, one entry per CDR3 protein. The sample has around 320,000 distinct CDR3 sequences; roughly 23% are singletons. Overall study findings and caveats: Naive cells had under 1% of molecules in clones above 20 RNA copies, effectors over 99%.

The sequenced sample was naive CD8+ T cells from blood, with Jurkat cell RNA spiked in. Specified subset: FACS-sorted CD8+CD4-CCR7+CD45RA+ naive T cells. This sequence originates from a human donor in good health. Some libraries in this study had Jurkat cell RNA spiked in.

Here the CDR3 DNA reads TGCAGTGCTGGAGATCAGGCAGGAGGTTGGGAGCAGTACTTC. It is translated as CSAGDQAGGWEQYF. This chain joins TRBV20-1 and TRBJ2-7; a possible D gene is TRBD2 (5 bases). The CDR3 spans 14 residues. Germline CDR1 DFQATT, CDR2 SNEGSKA (reference sequence).